The entry below gives a single TCR beta chain sequence along with its context. The antigen remains unidentified. V dropped 3 bases and J dropped 4; count of bases not matched to a gene: 7. Germline CDR1 reads SGHAT; CDR2 reads FQNNGV. This CDR3 region has 15 residues. The data were taken from a study of cytomegalovirus exposure and HLA in healthy donors. Regarding the study as a whole: In all likelihood, a cluster of highly shared sequence variants was a sequencing artifact. Most observed TCR sequences were rare, whereas some public TCRs were detected in many donors. When a later analysis was performed, an Asian-associated ancestry cluster reportedly had fewer N-insertions than the roughly 670-donor mean. About 180 TCR beta chains were listed as cytomegalovirus-associated.

The PCR was carried out with 60 Vbeta primers and 13 Jbeta primers. Repertoires were generated with immunoSEQ multiplex PCR, while TCRdb's copy carries only in-frame clones and drops some. The sample shows roughly 100,000 clones, 65% to 75% of them seen only once. The sequence derives from a female donor in good health and CMV-seronegative. The specimen sequenced was PBMCs. V and J are TRBV11-2 and TRBJ2-7; 9 nucleotides match TRBD1. CDR3 DNA: TGTGCCAGCAGCTTCCCGGGACAGGGAAAGTACGAGCAGTACTTC. Protein: CASSFPGQGKYEQYF.